This T cell receptor beta chain was documented in a study of molecular identifiers for immune sequencing clone quantification. Germline-derived CDR1 and CDR2 are SEHNR and FQNEAQ (reference sequence). The V and J ends lost 2 bases and 3 bases, in that order; junction bases with no gene match: 11. The CDR3 runs 17 residues. One entry per CDR3 protein results from TCRdb running MiXCR on the PCR reads. The repertoire includes over 300,000 distinct CDR3 sequences, 24% of them detected once, and approximately 0.74% sits in the top ten. The specimen was naive CD8+ T cells from blood, with Jurkat cell RNA spiked in. The subset was: FACS-sorted CD8+CD4-CCR7+CD45RA+ naive T cells. V is TRBV7-9 and J is TRBJ2-3, with 7 bases matching TRBD2. The sequence was obtained from a human donor in good health. Some libraries in this study had Jurkat cell RNA spiked in. The CDR3 region has the DNA TGTGCCAGCAGCTTATCCTCTGCGGGAGTGTGGACAGATACGCAGTATTTT. It codes for CASSLSSAGVWTDTQYF.